Shown below are 2 T cell receptor beta chains from a single sample sequenced in a study of Ad26.COV2.S vaccination and SARS-CoV-2 variants. Regarding treatment: 15 to 20 received Ad26.COV2.S at low or high dose, single or two shots; several received placebo; per-sample allocation not given. Day 63 after the first injection of vaccine or placebo was the sampling time. Sequencing was performed with immunoSEQ multiplex PCR; in TCRdb, only in-frame clones are kept and a portion is missing. The sample has around 450,000 clones, roughly 89% seen once. The sequencing here drew on peripheral blood, taken in a trial of Ad26.COV2.S vaccine versus placebo. The receptors shown here come from a person aged 18-65 years who received the Ad26.COV2.S COVID-19 vaccine or a placebo.

The rearrangement links TRBV6-5 to TRBJ2-3; D is possibly TRBD1 or TRBD2 (5 bases each). The CDR3 has 14 residues. Germline-derived CDR1 and CDR2 are MNHEY and SVGAGI. V was trimmed by 0 bases and J by 7 bases, leaving 11 bases between them. The CDR3 protein is CASSYSGRLHTQYF. The DNA of the CDR3 is TGTGCCAGCAGTTACTCGGGACGTCTTCATACGCAGTATTTT.

This sequence joins TRBV5-1 and TRBJ2-5; D not resolved. Germline V gene data show CDR1 as SGHRS and CDR2 as YFSETQ. V gave up 0 bases and J gave up 7 bases, with 13 bases separating them. The CDR3 extends over 14 amino acids. The CDR3 protein is CASSLGGDGVTQYF. The CDR3 bases are TGCGCCAGCAGCTTGGGGGGTGATGGGGTGACCCAGTACTTC.